Shown below are 9 T cell receptor beta chains from a single sample sequenced in a study of human T cells and chemical hapten exposure. MiXCR, run by TCRdb on the 5' RACE reads, gives a single entry per CDR3 protein. The table has about 140,000 distinct CDR3 sequences, about 4% seen once; the top ten hold over 1.2%. Unfractionated whole blood was the source from which total RNA was extracted. These receptors all come from a female donor in good health.

The gene calls are TRBV13 and TRBJ1-1; TRBD1 agrees at 9 bases. The length of the CDR3 is 15 residues. Germline trimming cut 5 bases from V and 3 bases from J; bases unmatched to any gene: 7. Germline CDR1 is PRHDT and CDR2 is FYEKMQ (reference sequence). DNA for the CDR3: TGTGCCAGCAGCGCGTGGGACAGGGAGGACACTGAAGCTTTCTTT. Translating gives CASSAWDREDTEAFF.

This clonotype was seen a few times. This chain joins TRBV18 and TRBJ1-1, with a weak D call TRBD1 (6 bases). Germline V gives CDR1 KGHSH, CDR2 LQKENI. V lost 2 bases and J lost 4, with 14 bases in between. The CDR3 extends over 15 amino acids. The CDR3 here is CASSPWGGRGTEAFF. CDR3 nucleotides: TGTGCCAGCTCACCATGGGGGGGCCGCGGCACTGAAGCTTTCTTT.

At least ten counts were recorded for this clonotype. The chain uses TRBV4-1 and TRBJ2-7; D perhaps matches TRBD1 (6 bases). CDR1 MGHRA and CDR2 YSYEKL come from the germline V gene. This CDR3 has 15 amino acids. V was pared by 4 bases and J by 4 bases, with 17 bases between. CDR3 amino acids: CASSPSDRSGYEQYF. The CDR3 nucleotides are TGCGCCAGCAGCCCGTCTGACAGGTCGGGGTACGAGCAGTACTTC.

This clonotype has more than one count but fewer than ten. This chain connects TRBV7-3 to TRBJ2-3, with no clear D. V was clipped by 1 base and J by 4 bases, with 6 bases between them. CDR1 is SGHTA and CDR2 is FQGTGA in the germline V gene. This CDR3 is built from 13 residues. CDR3 in DNA: TGTGCCAGCAGCTTAAAGGTCTCAGATACGCAGTATTTT. It specifies CASSLKVSDTQYF.

This clonotype was observed many times. The V and J genes are TRBV7-8 and TRBJ1-2; 11 bases are a match to TRBD1. The J segment lost 4 bases and the V segment lost 1 base, leaving 8 bases of the junction unmatched. The CDR3 spans 17 residues. Per germline, CDR1 SGHVS and CDR2 FQNEAQ. In DNA form, the CDR3 reads TGTGCCAGCAGCTTAGAGGACAGGGGGCTAGGCGGCTATGGCTACACCTTC. It translates to CASSLEDRGLGGYGYTF.

There are many counts of this clonotype. The chain couples TRBV9 to TRBJ2-7; D is ambiguous. V shed 0 bases and J shed 5 bases, with 12 bases lying between them. Germline CDR1 and CDR2: SGDLS and YYNGEE. This CDR3 region has 14 residues. The CDR3 reads CASSVEGGSDEQYF. As DNA, the CDR3 is TGTGCCAGCAGCGTAGAGGGTGGGTCGGACGAGCAGTACTTC.

This clonotype was detected many times. The chain employs TRBV4-3 and TRBJ1-1; 7 positions match TRBD1. V dropped 2 bases and J dropped 7; count of bases not matched to a gene: 4. Germline CDR1 and CDR2: LGHNA and YSLEER. The CDR3 sequence is 13 residues long. DNA of the CDR3: TGCGCCAGCAGCCAATTACAGGGGCTTGAAGCTTTCTTT. Protein: CASSQLQGLEAFF.

This clonotype was observed at least ten times. The V and J genes are TRBV6-5 and TRBJ2-3; D is uncertain. The CDR3 consists of 16 residues. From germline, CDR1 is MNHEY and CDR2 SVGAGI. Trimming removed 5 bases at V and 0 bases at J, with 15 bases between. CDR3 in DNA: TGTGCCAGCAGTACGACACGGGTCATTAGCACAGATACGCAGTATTTT. It encodes CASSTTRVISTDTQYF.

A note on this clonotype: This may be a read error: a much more frequent sequence differs by one nucleotide. The J gene is TRBJ1-2, the V gene TRBV20-1; 9 bases line up with TRBD1. The CDR3 runs to 14 residues. Trimming at V came to 1 base and at J to 8 bases, leaving 8 bases not matched to a gene. The V gene's germline CDR1 is DFQATT and CDR2 SNEGSKA (reference sequence). CDR3 DNA sequence: TGCAGTGCTAGAGGGACAGGGGTTCTAGAGGGCTACACCTTC. Translated: CSARGTGVLEGYTF.